This TCR beta chain was sequenced during a study of T cell responses to AZD1222 COVID-19 vaccine. Overall study findings and caveats: Nearly half of the spike-specific TCRs reportedly recognize variant regions that carry no mutations.

The data were produced by immunoSEQ multiplex PCR, yet TCRdb's version contains in-frame clones alone and is incomplete. The data show more than 85,000 clones, about 87% seen once. With respect to this clone: Antigen: not known.

Sequencing used peripheral blood, obtained on day 0 of AZD1222 vaccination. This sequence was found in an adult in good health.

CDR3 nucleotide sequence: TGTGCCAGCAGGGGACAAAGCAATCAGCCCCAGCATTTT. It codes for CASRGQSNQPQHF. V gene TRBV12-3 or TRBV12-4 combines with J gene TRBJ1-5; perhaps TRBD1 as D (6 bases). V was cut by 6 bases and J by 1 base, with 7 bases left in between. CDR3 length: 13 residues.